Listed below are T cell receptor beta chains from one sample, sequenced in a study of T cell responses to AZD1222 COVID-19 vaccine. Produced via immunoSEQ multiplex PCR; TCRdb's table is partial and in-frame only. The repertoire holds about 130,000 clones, with about nine tenths as singletons. The sequencing here drew on peripheral blood, taken on day 0 of AZD1222 vaccination. All receptors come from an adult in good health. The conserved cysteine and the conserved F or W are not part of the CDR3 here. The order of the fields is J gene, D gene, V gene, CDR3 protein. D genes are given only for firm matches.

j_gene: TRBJ2-1
d_gene: .
v_gene: TRBV7-3
CDR3aa: ASSPPGPIFNEQF

j_gene: TRBJ1-2
d_gene: .
v_gene: TRBV4-1
CDR3aa: ASSQVMDGTYGYT

j_gene: TRBJ2-3
d_gene: .
v_gene: TRBV19
CDR3aa: ATCEGPLGTDTQY

j_gene: TRBJ1-4
d_gene: .
v_gene: TRBV28
CDR3aa: ASSFGQGSRAF

j_gene: TRBJ2-7
d_gene: .
v_gene: TRBV5-6
CDR3aa: ASSLGSTYEQY

j_gene: TRBJ2-5
d_gene: TRBD1
v_gene: TRBV11-2
CDR3aa: ASSFGTGGLETQY

j_gene: TRBJ1-2
d_gene: .
v_gene: TRBV29-1
CDR3aa: SVEVAGAGGYT

j_gene: TRBJ1-5
d_gene: .
v_gene: TRBV12-2
CDR3aa: ASRLESCRYSNQPQH

j_gene: TRBJ2-7
d_gene: .
v_gene: TRBV21-1
CDR3aa: ASSKDASLVSYEQY

j_gene: TRBJ1-5
d_gene: .
v_gene: TRBV19
CDR3aa: ASRITSSNQPQH

j_gene: TRBJ2-7
d_gene: .
v_gene: TRBV7-3
CDR3aa: ANTDSPYEQY

j_gene: TRBJ2-7
d_gene: .
v_gene: TRBV30
CDR3aa: AWRRGDNPYEQY

j_gene: TRBJ1-1
d_gene: TRBD1
v_gene: TRBV7-9
CDR3aa: ASSLPTGGDTEAF

j_gene: TRBJ1-1
d_gene: .
v_gene: TRBV30
CDR3aa: GSSADTEAF

j_gene: TRBJ1-5
d_gene: TRBD1
v_gene: TRBV6-5
CDR3aa: ASSTDRGWQPQH

j_gene: TRBJ1-1
d_gene: .
v_gene: TRBV28
CDR3aa: ASYEDRAF

j_gene: TRBJ2-5
d_gene: .
v_gene: TRBV5-1
CDR3aa: ASSLVAEETQY

j_gene: TRBJ1-1
d_gene: .
v_gene: TRBV19
CDR3aa: ASSIVYRDISQNTEAF

j_gene: TRBJ1-6
d_gene: .
v_gene: TRBV15
CDR3aa: ATSRDSGPGNLTPLH

j_gene: TRBJ1-2
d_gene: .
v_gene: TRBV12-3/TRBV12-4
CDR3aa: ASTLGLRGYT

j_gene: TRBJ1-6
d_gene: .
v_gene: TRBV11-2
CDR3aa: ASSLGRMESSPLH

j_gene: TRBJ1-6
d_gene: .
v_gene: TRBV24-1
CDR3aa: ATSRDFDSPLH

j_gene: TRBJ2-2
d_gene: TRBD2
v_gene: TRBV27
CDR3aa: ASSLSGGAIGELF

j_gene: TRBJ1-6
d_gene: .
v_gene: TRBV6-5
CDR3aa: ASSYLLTGESPLH

j_gene: TRBJ2-7
d_gene: .
v_gene: TRBV13
CDR3aa: ASSPRTAGFKGQY

j_gene: TRBJ2-7
d_gene: TRBD2
v_gene: TRBV14
CDR3aa: ASSQGGSLAGYEQY

j_gene: TRBJ2-3
d_gene: .
v_gene: TRBV9
CDR3aa: AGGIERGTDTQY

j_gene: TRBJ2-5
d_gene: .
v_gene: TRBV28
CDR3aa: ASSDVEGAGETQY

j_gene: TRBJ1-1
d_gene: TRBD1
v_gene: TRBV6-5
CDR3aa: ASINTGGTEAF

j_gene: TRBJ1-2
d_gene: .
v_gene: TRBV2
CDR3aa: ASSVRGYGYT

j_gene: TRBJ2-1
d_gene: .
v_gene: TRBV28
CDR3aa: ASSQTGARSWDEQF

j_gene: TRBJ1-5
d_gene: .
v_gene: TRBV15
CDR3aa: ATSRGAGRSSNQPQH

j_gene: TRBJ2-7
d_gene: .
v_gene: TRBV4-3
CDR3aa: ASSHGRGTSYEQY

j_gene: TRBJ1-4
d_gene: .
v_gene: TRBV6-5
CDR3aa: ASRLASGVGEKLF

j_gene: TRBJ1-1
d_gene: .
v_gene: TRBV19
CDR3aa: ASSPLGVGTEAF

j_gene: TRBJ2-1
d_gene: TRBD1
v_gene: TRBV5-8
CDR3aa: ASSYGWGTVNNEQF

j_gene: TRBJ1-1
d_gene: .
v_gene: TRBV5-8
CDR3aa: ASSWIEQDSTEAF

j_gene: TRBJ1-2
d_gene: .
v_gene: TRBV5-1
CDR3aa: ASSFNMGVVGYT

j_gene: TRBJ2-5
d_gene: .
v_gene: TRBV5-1
CDR3aa: ASSQGIQETQY

j_gene: TRBJ1-4
d_gene: .
v_gene: TRBV28
CDR3aa: ASSLSRGPTNEKLF

j_gene: TRBJ1-4
d_gene: .
v_gene: TRBV6-5
CDR3aa: ASRGGGEANEKLF

j_gene: TRBJ1-5
d_gene: .
v_gene: TRBV5-4
CDR3aa: ASSLAPNQPQH

j_gene: TRBJ2-7
d_gene: .
v_gene: TRBV9
CDR3aa: ASSPHQGGEQY

j_gene: TRBJ1-6
d_gene: .
v_gene: TRBV5-1
CDR3aa: ASSLARGSPLH

j_gene: TRBJ1-6
d_gene: .
v_gene: TRBV27
CDR3aa: ATNQGNGPLH

j_gene: TRBJ2-2
d_gene: .
v_gene: TRBV5-1
CDR3aa: ASSGEGRGTNTGELF

j_gene: TRBJ1-5
d_gene: TRBD1
v_gene: TRBV18
CDR3aa: ASSPPVGQGGNQPQH

j_gene: TRBJ1-2
d_gene: .
v_gene: TRBV5-1
CDR3aa: ASSLVAGDEGGYT

j_gene: TRBJ2-2
d_gene: .
v_gene: TRBV24-1
CDR3aa: ATSGSTGELF